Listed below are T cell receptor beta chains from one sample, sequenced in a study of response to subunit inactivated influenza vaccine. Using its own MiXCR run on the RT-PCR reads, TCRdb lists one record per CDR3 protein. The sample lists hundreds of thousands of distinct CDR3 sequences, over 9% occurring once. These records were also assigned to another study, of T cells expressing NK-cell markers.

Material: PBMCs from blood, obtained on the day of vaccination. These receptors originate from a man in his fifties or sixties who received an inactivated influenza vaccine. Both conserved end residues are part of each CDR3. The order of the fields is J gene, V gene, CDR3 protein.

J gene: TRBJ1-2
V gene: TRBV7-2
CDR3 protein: CASSSGPLYGYTF

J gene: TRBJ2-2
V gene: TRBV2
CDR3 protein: CASREQYATGELFF

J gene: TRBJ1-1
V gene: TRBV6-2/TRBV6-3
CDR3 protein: CASRGLLGTEAFF

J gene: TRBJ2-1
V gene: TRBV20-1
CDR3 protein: CSARREPNEQFF

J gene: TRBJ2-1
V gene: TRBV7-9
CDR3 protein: CASSYDLTNSYNEQFF

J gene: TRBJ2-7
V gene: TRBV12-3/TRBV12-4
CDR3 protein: CASSLLPGQGTYEQYF

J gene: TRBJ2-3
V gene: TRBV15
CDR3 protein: CATSRTTSGIQDTQYF

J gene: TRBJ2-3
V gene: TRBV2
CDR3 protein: CASSEGLTRGRTDTQYF

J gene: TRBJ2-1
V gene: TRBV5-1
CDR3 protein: CASSLRRDYNEQFF

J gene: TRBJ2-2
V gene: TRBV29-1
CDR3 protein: CSIRDSNTGELFF

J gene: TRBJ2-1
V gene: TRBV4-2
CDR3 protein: CASSQVGFEGGPSYNEQFF

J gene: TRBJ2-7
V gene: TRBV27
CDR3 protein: CASSLRSGGAHEQYF

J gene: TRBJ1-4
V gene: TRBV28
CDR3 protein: CACGRGGEKLFF

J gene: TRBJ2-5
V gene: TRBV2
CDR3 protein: CASNPIAGAQETQYF

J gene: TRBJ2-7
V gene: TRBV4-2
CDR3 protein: CASSQDRDSSYEQYF

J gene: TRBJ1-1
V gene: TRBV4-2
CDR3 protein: CASSLRQASNTEAFF

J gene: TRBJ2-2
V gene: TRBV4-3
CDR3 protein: CASSHWTGVGGELFF

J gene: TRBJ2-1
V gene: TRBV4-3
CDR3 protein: CASSQEEISSYNEQFF

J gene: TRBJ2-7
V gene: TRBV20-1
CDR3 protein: CSARPVTSYEQYF

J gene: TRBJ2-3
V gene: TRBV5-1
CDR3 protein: CASSLALGVNADTQYF

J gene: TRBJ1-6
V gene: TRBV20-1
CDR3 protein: CSAVNSYNSPLHF

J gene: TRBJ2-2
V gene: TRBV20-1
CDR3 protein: CSARDGGSGELFF

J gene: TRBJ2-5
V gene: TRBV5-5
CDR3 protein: CASSLDRYQETQYF

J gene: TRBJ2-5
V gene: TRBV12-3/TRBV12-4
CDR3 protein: CASSQGTGIQETQYF

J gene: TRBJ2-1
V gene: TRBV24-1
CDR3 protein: CATSGGQIYNEQFF

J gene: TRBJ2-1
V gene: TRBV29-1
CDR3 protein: CSVPGRDAQFF

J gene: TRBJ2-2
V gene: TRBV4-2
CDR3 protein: CASSQGTSNTGELFF

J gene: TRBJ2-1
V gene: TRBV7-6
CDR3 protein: CASSPARGSGGNEQFF

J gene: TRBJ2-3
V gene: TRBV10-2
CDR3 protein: CASSEEGPVLDTQYF

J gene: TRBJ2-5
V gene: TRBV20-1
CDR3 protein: CSAKGLLARQETQYF

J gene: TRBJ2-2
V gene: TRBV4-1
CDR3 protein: CASSQDRRGRNTGELFF

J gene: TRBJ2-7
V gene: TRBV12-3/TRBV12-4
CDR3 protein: CASRGGLLEQYF

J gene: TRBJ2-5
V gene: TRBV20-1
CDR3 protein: CSATPGSGRTETQYF

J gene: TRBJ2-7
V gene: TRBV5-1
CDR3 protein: CASSAGQERSYEQYF

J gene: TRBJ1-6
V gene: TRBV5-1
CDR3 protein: CASSLDVGSNSPLHF

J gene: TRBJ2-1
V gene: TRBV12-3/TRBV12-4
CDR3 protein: CASTRTSDLYNEQFF

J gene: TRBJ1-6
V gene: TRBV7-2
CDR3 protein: CASSLVAGTVNSPLHF

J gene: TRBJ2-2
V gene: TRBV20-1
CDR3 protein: CSARDPRRNTGELLF

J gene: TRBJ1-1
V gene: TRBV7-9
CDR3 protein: CASSVQGSAEAFF

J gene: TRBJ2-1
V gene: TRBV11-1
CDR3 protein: CASSSILTSRTTEGSYNEQFF

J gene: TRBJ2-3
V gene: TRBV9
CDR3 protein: CASSLRGGITDTQYF